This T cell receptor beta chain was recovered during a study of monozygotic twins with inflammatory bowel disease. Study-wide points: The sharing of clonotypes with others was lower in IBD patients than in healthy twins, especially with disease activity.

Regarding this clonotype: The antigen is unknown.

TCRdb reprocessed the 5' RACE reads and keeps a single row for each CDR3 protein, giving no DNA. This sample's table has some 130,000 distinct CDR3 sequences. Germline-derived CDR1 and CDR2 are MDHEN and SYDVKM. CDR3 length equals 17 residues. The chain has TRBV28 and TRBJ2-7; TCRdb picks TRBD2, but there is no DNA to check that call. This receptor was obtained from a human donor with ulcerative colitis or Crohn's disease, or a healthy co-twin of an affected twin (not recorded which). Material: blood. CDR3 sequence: CASSPISGGRDPYEQYF.